Listed below are T cell receptor beta chains from one sample, sequenced in a study of cytomegalovirus exposure and HLA in healthy donors. Some clones are missing from TCRdb's copy, which holds only in-frame ones; the method was immunoSEQ multiplex PCR. Altogether about 52,000 clones are present, roughly three fifths being singletons, with the ten largest covering roughly 12%. The specimen was PBMCs. These receptors all stem from a human donor in good health. Each CDR3 is given with its conserved first and last residue. Each record gives: V gene, clone size, D gene, J gene, CDR3 protein, CDR3 DNA. The D gene is left open where the match is weak. Only some rows state a clone size, as once, few, many or a class for expanded clones.

v_gene: TRBV6-5
abundance: few
d_gene: .
j_gene: TRBJ2-2
CDR3aa: CASSITGFTGDLFF
CDR3nt: TGTGCCAGCAGTATCACAGGGTTCACCGGGGATCTGTTTTTT

v_gene: TRBV7-9
abundance: .
d_gene: .
j_gene: TRBJ2-1
CDR3aa: CASSSPGMEQFF
CDR3nt: TGTGCCAGCAGCTCGCCCGGGATGGAGCAGTTCTTC

v_gene: TRBV6-5
abundance: .
d_gene: .
j_gene: TRBJ2-3
CDR3aa: CASSYSVAGFTDTQYF
CDR3nt: TGTGCCAGCAGTTACTCAGTGGCGGGCTTCACAGATACGCAGTATTTT

v_gene: TRBV27
abundance: few
d_gene: TRBD1
j_gene: TRBJ1-1
CDR3aa: CASSFHRGGTEAFF
CDR3nt: TGTGCCAGCAGTTTTCACAGGGGGGGCACTGAAGCTTTCTTT

v_gene: TRBV7-2
abundance: .
d_gene: TRBD1
j_gene: TRBJ1-5
CDR3aa: CASSLRQGTQPQHF
CDR3nt: TGTGCCAGCAGCCTCCGACAGGGAACACAGCCCCAGCATTTT

v_gene: TRBV5-8
abundance: few
d_gene: TRBD1
j_gene: TRBJ1-3
CDR3aa: CASSTGQLQTTSGNTIYF
CDR3nt: TGTGCCAGCAGCACGGGACAGCTACAGACTACCTCTGGAAACACCATATATTTT

v_gene: TRBV7-6
abundance: .
d_gene: .
j_gene: TRBJ2-7
CDR3aa: CASSLGPAGEQYF
CDR3nt: TGTGCCAGCAGCCTCGGACCGGCGGGCGAGCAGTACTTC

v_gene: TRBV19
abundance: .
d_gene: .
j_gene: TRBJ1-4
CDR3aa: CASSTRARGNEKLFF
CDR3nt: TGTGCCAGTAGTACCCGGGCCCGGGGGAATGAAAAACTGTTTTTT

v_gene: TRBV5-1
abundance: .
d_gene: .
j_gene: TRBJ1-1
CDR3aa: CASSLTVNTEAFF
CDR3nt: TGCGCCAGCAGCTTGACGGTGAACACTGAAGCTTTCTTT

v_gene: TRBV30
abundance: .
d_gene: TRBD1
j_gene: TRBJ1-2
CDR3aa: CAWRLPGGQGLDYGYTF
CDR3nt: TGTGCCTGGAGGCTTCCGGGGGGACAGGGGCTCGACTATGGCTACACCTTC

v_gene: TRBV7-2
abundance: .
d_gene: TRBD1
j_gene: TRBJ1-5
CDR3aa: CASSTGGHQPQHF
CDR3nt: TGTGCCAGCAGTACAGGGGGGCACCAGCCCCAGCATTTT

v_gene: TRBV5-4
abundance: .
d_gene: TRBD1
j_gene: TRBJ2-1
CDR3aa: CASSLDRGSGNEQFF
CDR3nt: TGTGCCAGCAGCTTGGACAGGGGGTCGGGAAATGAGCAGTTCTTC

v_gene: TRBV10-3
abundance: .
d_gene: .
j_gene: TRBJ1-1
CDR3aa: CASGQMNTEAFF
CDR3nt: TGTGCCAGCGGACAGATGAACACTGAAGCTTTCTTT

v_gene: TRBV30
abundance: few
d_gene: TRBD1
j_gene: TRBJ2-2
CDR3aa: CAWRGDRDTGELFF
CDR3nt: TGTGCCTGGAGGGGGGACAGGGACACCGGGGAGCTGTTTTTT

v_gene: TRBV7-2
abundance: .
d_gene: .
j_gene: TRBJ2-5
CDR3aa: CASSLQAGSVETQYF
CDR3nt: TGTGCCAGCAGCTTACAAGCGGGCAGTGTAGAGACCCAGTACTTC

v_gene: TRBV30
abundance: .
d_gene: .
j_gene: TRBJ1-6
CDR3aa: CARSRDNDNSPLHF
CDR3nt: TGTGCTCGGAGCAGGGACAACGATAATTCACCCCTCCACTTT

v_gene: TRBV7-2
abundance: .
d_gene: .
j_gene: TRBJ1-1
CDR3aa: CASSPRRQINTEAFF
CDR3nt: TGTGCCAGCAGCCCCCGAAGACAGATTAACACTGAAGCTTTCTTT

v_gene: TRBV30
abundance: .
d_gene: .
j_gene: TRBJ1-6
CDR3aa: CAWSRDSGDSPLHF
CDR3nt: TGTGCCTGGAGCCGGGACTCTGGTGATTCACCCCTCCACTTT

v_gene: TRBV10-2
abundance: few
d_gene: TRBD1
j_gene: TRBJ2-5
CDR3aa: CASSEGAGGRQETQYF
CDR3nt: TGCGCCAGCAGTGAGGGGGCAGGGGGCAGACAAGAGACCCAGTACTTC

v_gene: TRBV2
abundance: .
d_gene: .
j_gene: TRBJ2-4
CDR3aa: CASSASGRKNIQYF
CDR3nt: TGTGCCAGCAGTGCATCGGGGAGGAAAAACATTCAGTACTTC

v_gene: TRBV10-1
abundance: .
d_gene: .
j_gene: TRBJ1-2
CDR3aa: CASSEDVGVNYGYTF
CDR3nt: TGCGCCAGCAGTGAGGATGTAGGGGTTAACTATGGCTACACCTTC

v_gene: TRBV7-9
abundance: .
d_gene: .
j_gene: TRBJ1-6
CDR3aa: CASSRDNSPLHF
CDR3nt: TGTGCCAGCAGCCGAGATAATTCACCCCTCCACTTT

v_gene: TRBV7-8
abundance: few
d_gene: .
j_gene: TRBJ1-2
CDR3aa: CASSSHTGSGYTF
CDR3nt: TGTGCCAGCAGCTCCCATACAGGGTCCGGCTACACCTTC

v_gene: TRBV5-1
abundance: .
d_gene: TRBD1
j_gene: TRBJ2-3
CDR3aa: CASSYTTGGTQYF
CDR3nt: TGCGCCAGCAGCTATACGACAGGGGGTACGCAGTATTTT

v_gene: TRBV9
abundance: .
d_gene: .
j_gene: TRBJ1-2
CDR3aa: CASSGDYYGYTF
CDR3nt: TGTGCCAGCAGCGGGGACTACTATGGCTACACCTTC